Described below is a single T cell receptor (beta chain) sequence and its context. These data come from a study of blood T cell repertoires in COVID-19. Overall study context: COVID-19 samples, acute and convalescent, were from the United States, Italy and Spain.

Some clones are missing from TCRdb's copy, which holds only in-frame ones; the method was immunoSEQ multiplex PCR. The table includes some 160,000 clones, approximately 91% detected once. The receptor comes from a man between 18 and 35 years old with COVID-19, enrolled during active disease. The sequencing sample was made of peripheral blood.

The CDR3 nucleotides are TGTGCCAGCAGTGACCCGGGAGTGGTATCCTACGAGCAGTACTTC. This translates into CASSDPGVVSYEQYF. This chain uses TRBV6-1 with TRBJ2-7; weak D call: TRBD2 (6 bases). CDR3 size: 15 residues. V was pared by 3 bases and J by 1 base, with 13 bases between. The germline V gene encodes CDR1 MNHNS and CDR2 SASEGT.